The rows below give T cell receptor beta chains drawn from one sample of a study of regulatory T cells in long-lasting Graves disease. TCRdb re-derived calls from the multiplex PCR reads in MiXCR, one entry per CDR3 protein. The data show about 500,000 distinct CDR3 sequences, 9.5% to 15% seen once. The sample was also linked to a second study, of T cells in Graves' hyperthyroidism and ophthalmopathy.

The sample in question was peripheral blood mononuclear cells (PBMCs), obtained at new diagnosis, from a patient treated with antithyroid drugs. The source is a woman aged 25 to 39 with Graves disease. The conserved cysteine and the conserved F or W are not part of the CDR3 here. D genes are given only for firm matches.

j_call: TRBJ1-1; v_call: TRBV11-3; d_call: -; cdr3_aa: ASSLGSGEVTEAF
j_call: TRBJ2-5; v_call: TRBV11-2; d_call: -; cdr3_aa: ASSSRQGKSETQY
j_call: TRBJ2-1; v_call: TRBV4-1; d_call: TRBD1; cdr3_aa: ASSQDKKGQGAIADYNEQF
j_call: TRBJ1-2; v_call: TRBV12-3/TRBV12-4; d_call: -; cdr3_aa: ASRRGSVFYGYT
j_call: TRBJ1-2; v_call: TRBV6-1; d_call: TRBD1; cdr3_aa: ASSFYGTEIYGYT
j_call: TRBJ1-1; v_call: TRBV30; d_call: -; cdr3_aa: AWSAPGPGAF
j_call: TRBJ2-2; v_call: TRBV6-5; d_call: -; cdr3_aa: ASSYGVNTGELF
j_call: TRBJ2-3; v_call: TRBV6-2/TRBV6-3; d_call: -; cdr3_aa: AASLGAAQY
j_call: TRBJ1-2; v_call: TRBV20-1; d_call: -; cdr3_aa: SARDWENSASYGYT
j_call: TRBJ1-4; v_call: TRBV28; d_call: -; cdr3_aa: ASRTGHTNEKLF
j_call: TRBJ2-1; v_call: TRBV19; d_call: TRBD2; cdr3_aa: ASSIDRFPGTSGTYEQF
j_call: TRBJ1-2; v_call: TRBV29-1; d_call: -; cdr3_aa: SVEIGSSGGYT
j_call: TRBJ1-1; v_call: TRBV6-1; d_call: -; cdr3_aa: ASSGGLGNTEAF
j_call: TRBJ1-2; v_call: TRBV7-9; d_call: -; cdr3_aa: ASSTSRDGYGYT
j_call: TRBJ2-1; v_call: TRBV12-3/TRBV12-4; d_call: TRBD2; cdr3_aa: ASSGLAGVNNEQF
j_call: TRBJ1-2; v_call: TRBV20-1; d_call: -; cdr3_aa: SASGVETNYGYT
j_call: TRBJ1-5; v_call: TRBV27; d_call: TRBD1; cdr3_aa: ASSSPLPGQECSNQPQH
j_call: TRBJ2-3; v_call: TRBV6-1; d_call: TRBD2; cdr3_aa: ASSEPRWTSLGSDTQY
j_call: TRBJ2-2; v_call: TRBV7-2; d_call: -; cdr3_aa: ASSFLRGGELF
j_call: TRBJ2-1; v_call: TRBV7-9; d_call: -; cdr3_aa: ASSLLSSVVNEQF